Here is one T cell receptor beta chain with its context. This clonotype was seen repeatedly, ten times or more. Its antigen target is currently unknown. No much larger clone exists at a distance of one base, and base qualities are not known. These data belong to a study of T cell repertoires in cytomegalovirus infection (dated by TCRdb to between 2018 and 2021). Context from the whole study: Donor HLA type was relevant to the analysis, as public TCR beta signatures indicated carriage of CMV infection together with the matching HLA type. What the study reported, not specific to this receptor: The ex vivo response was dominated by HLA-C-restricted CMV-specific TCR beta clonotypes, which also provided the single most frequent clonotype in two of eight donors. In both this cohort and an independent roughly 330-donor cohort, the cumulative frequency of public TCR beta family members distinguished carriers of CMV infection plus the relevant HLA type.

The sequencing machine was an Illumina HiSeq 1500. The raw public reads went through TCRdb reprocessing: fastp at Q25, MiXCR clone calling, in-frame beta chains kept. For every CDR3 protein sequence, its rows merge into one entry that carries the most common genes and DNA. Across this sample there are fewer than 350,000 distinct CDR3 sequences, with 17% seen only once. The ten most abundant clones make up around 12% of the sample. The germline V gene (reference sequence) provides CDR1 SEHNR and CDR2 FQNEAQ. The CDR3 spans 13 residues, from the cysteine through the phenylalanine. CDR3 DNA is the only sequence kept; it has 39 bases, read in frame from the first base. V is reduced by 1 base and J by 1 base, leaving a spacing of 4 bases between them.

The chain uses TRBV7-9 and TRBJ2-5, with no confidently assigned D gene. The source material was PBMCs. The receptor's source is a human donor in good health (CMV status not recorded). Some clones in this sample may be carry-over from other donors' samples. The DNA reads as follows: TGTGCCAGCAGCTTAGTAACCCAAGAGACCCAGTACTTC. It specifies CASSLVTQETQYF.